This T cell receptor (beta chain) derives from a study of T cells in Graves' hyperthyroidism and ophthalmopathy. Study observations and caveats: Blood also showed most of the thyroid clonotypes that were expanded above 0.001.

With respect to this clonotype: Its antigen is unidentified.

Amplification targeted TCR beta CDR3 regions from RNA transcripts. The TCR CDR3 was amplified in a first-round RT-PCR using the HTBI primer set. TCRdb re-called the multiplex PCR reads with MiXCR, one entry per CDR3 protein. The repertoire holds about 340,000 distinct CDR3 sequences, about 20% seen once, with approximately 54% in the top ten. The clonotype comes from a woman aged 45-60 years with Graves' hyperthyroidism. The sample was blood.

In DNA, the CDR3 is TGTGCCAGTAGTTCCTATTCAGGGGGCTCCTACGAGCAGTACTTC. Translation gives CASSSYSGGSYEQYF. This chain connects TRBV19 to TRBJ2-7; 7 bases line up with TRBD1. This CDR3 region has 15 residues. CDR1 and CDR2 from the germline V gene are LNHDA and SQIVND (reference sequence). Trimming cost V 5 bases and J 0 bases; bases outside gene matches: 7. The full variable domain, rest sourced from reference TRBV19 and TRBJ2-7, is DGGITQSPKYLFRKEGQNVTLSCEQNLNHDAMYWYRQDPGQGLRLIYYSQIVNDFQKGDIAEGYSVSREKKESFPLTVTSAQKNPTAFYLCASSSYSGGSYEQYFGPGTRLTVT.